This passage covers 32 T cell receptor beta chains from one sample sequenced in a study of blood T cell repertoires in COVID-19. Measured with immunoSEQ multiplex PCR; TCRdb has only the in-frame clones, and not every one. The repertoire holds 200,000 or so clones, with 80% to 90% as singletons. Sequencing was performed on PBMCs or T cells enriched from blood (not recorded which). All receptors come from a woman in her forties with acute COVID-19.

This clone was detected only once. V usage is TRBV6-5 and J usage is TRBJ2-7; 9 bases match TRBD1. Germline-derived CDR1 and CDR2 are MNHEY and SVGAGI. V shed 6 bases and J 2 bases; nucleotides not matched to a gene: 5. The CDR3 covers 14 residues. The CDR3 sequence is CASRGQGRTYEQYF. The CDR3 nucleotides are TGTGCCAGCAGGGGACAGGGCAGGACCTACGAGCAGTACTTC.

J is TRBJ2-1 and V is TRBV28; the D gene is possibly TRBD2 (6 bases). Germline CDR1 reads MDHEN; CDR2 reads SYDVKM. This CDR3 contains 18 residues. The V gene lost 0 bases and the J gene lost 1 base, with 16 bases spanning the gap. The CDR3 nucleotides read TGTGCCAGCAGTTTATGGATGTTGCGGGACCCTTCCTACAATGAGCAGTTCTTC. This codes for CASSLWMLRDPSYNEQFF.

This chain joins TRBV27 and TRBJ2-3, with 10 positions matching TRBD2. This CDR3 comprises 16 residues. The V gene end was trimmed by 6 bases and the J gene end by 6 bases; junction bases not matched to a gene: 12. The germline V gene has CDR1 MNHEY and CDR2 SMNVEV (reference sequence). The CDR3 reads CASSHEAGGPPDTQYF. CDR3 DNA sequence: TGTGCCAGCAGCCACGAAGCGGGAGGGCCACCCGATACGCAGTATTTT.

CDR3 bases: TGTGCCAGCTGTTCAGGGCTCACCTACGAGCAGTACTTC. Translation gives CASCSGLTYEQYF. This chain links TRBV12-3 or TRBV12-4 with TRBJ2-7, with D possibly being TRBD1 (5 bases). Trimming took 8 bases from V and 2 from J, leaving 13 bases between them. The CDR3 sequence is 13 residues long.

This clone was counted between two and nine times. The rearrangement uses TRBV6-5 and TRBJ2-1; D remains unclear. The CDR3 is made up of 13 amino acids. The germline V gene encodes CDR1 MNHEY and CDR2 SVGAGI. V was trimmed by 5 bases and J by 5 bases, leaving 10 bases between them. The CDR3 reads CASSQSQDNEQFF. Here the CDR3 DNA reads TGTGCCAGCAGTCAGAGCCAGGACAATGAGCAGTTCTTC.

This clone came up once. J is TRBJ2-1 and V is TRBV5-1; the match to TRBD2 covers 10 bases. The V gene's germline CDR1 is SGHRS and CDR2 YFSETQ. The CDR3 has 14 amino acids. Trimming took 0 bases from V and 10 from J; bases not matched to a gene: 4. CDR3 bases: TGCGCCAGCAGCTTGGTTGGTAGCGGGAGGGAGCAGTTCTTC. Protein product: CASSLVGSGREQFF.

V usage is TRBV28 and J usage is TRBJ2-3; D gene unclear. The CDR3 runs 14 residues. The V end was cut by 2 bases, the J end by 7 bases, with 13 bases between. Germline V gives CDR1 MDHEN, CDR2 SYDVKM. The CDR3 region is CASSLPRASNTQYF. CDR3 bases: TGTGCCAGCAGTTTACCACGAGCTAGTAATACGCAGTATTTT.

The chain uses TRBV5-1 and TRBJ2-2; D gene unclear. Germline V gives CDR1 SGHRS, CDR2 YFSETQ. V gave up 1 base and J gave up 3 bases, with 13 bases separating them. The CDR3 sequence is 16 residues long. The CDR3 sequence is CASSLLLGSDTGELFF. CDR3 DNA sequence: TGCGCCAGCAGCTTGTTGTTGGGCTCCGACACCGGGGAGCTGTTTTTT.

The V gene is TRBV6-1, the J gene TRBJ2-5, with TRBD2 matching 8 bases. Germline CDR1 is MNHNS and CDR2 is SASEGT. Losses at the gene ends were 3 bases for V and 4 bases for J; bases not matched to a gene: 10. CDR3 length equals 16 residues. The CDR3 region has the DNA TGTGCCAGCAGTGATCCCCTTAGGACTAGCCGAGAGACCCAGTACTTC. Translation: CASSDPLRTSRETQYF.

The chain recombines TRBV29-1 with TRBJ1-3; possibly TRBD1 for D (6 bases). CDR3 length: 13 residues. Trimming cost V 4 bases and J 4 bases, with 11 bases left between them. CDR1 and CDR2 from the germline V gene are SQVTM and ANQGSEA. The CDR3 protein is CSVVGGWGNTIYF. The CDR3 DNA is TGCAGCGTTGTAGGGGGTTGGGGAAACACCATATATTTT.

This chain joins TRBV7-2 and TRBJ2-1, with 8 bases that match TRBD1. Germline CDR1 SGHTA, CDR2 FQGNSA. V was pared by 5 bases and J by 5 bases, with 8 bases of the junction left unmatched. The CDR3 extends over 15 amino acids. This CDR3 is CASSPTGGDHNEQFF. The CDR3 DNA reads as TGTGCCAGCAGCCCTACAGGGGGAGATCACAATGAGCAGTTCTTC. Full variable domain (remainder filled in from reference TRBV7-2 and TRBJ2-1): GAGVSQSPSNKVTEKGKDVELRCDPISGHTALYWYRQSLGQGLEFLIYFQGNSAPDKSGLPSDRFSAERTGGSVSTLTIQRTQQEDSAVYLCASSPTGGDHNEQFFGPGTRLTVL.

The chain links TRBV15 to TRBJ1-2; 9 positions agree with TRBD1. J was trimmed by 13 bases and V by 0 bases; bases with no gene match: 15. CDR1 is LNHNV, CDR2 YYDKDF, per germline (reference sequence). The CDR3 length is 16 residues. The CDR3 DNA sequence: TGTGCCACCAGCAGAGATCAAAGCCCCGGACAGGGGATAGGCACCTTC. Translating gives CATSRDQSPGQGIGTF.

The CDR3 spells CASKSGQNSYNEQFF. The CDR3, as DNA: TGTGCCAGTAAAAGTGGGCAGAACTCCTACAATGAGCAGTTCTTC. V usage is TRBV19 and J usage is TRBJ2-1; D not resolved. The germline V gene encodes CDR1 LNHDA and CDR2 SQIVND (reference sequence). Trimming pared 7 bases from V and 0 bases from J, leaving 13 bases between. This CDR3 has 15 amino acids. Complete variable domain (other parts from reference TRBV19 and TRBJ2-1): DGGITQSPKYLFRKEGQNVTLSCEQNLNHDAMYWYRQDPGQGLRLIYYSQIVNDFQKGDIAEGYSVSREKKESFPLTVTSAQKNPTAFYLCASKSGQNSYNEQFFGPGTRLTVL.

The V call is TRBV19, the J call TRBJ2-5, with TRBD2 matching 8 bases. The CDR3 has 17 residues. J gave up 0 bases and V 1 base, and 7 bases lay outside the gene matches. Germline values: CDR1 LNHDA, CDR2 SQIVND (reference sequence). Here the CDR3 reads CASSIVWSSGDQETQYF. CDR3 in DNA: TGTGCCAGTAGTATAGTTTGGAGTAGCGGGGACCAAGAGACCCAGTACTTC.

The chain employs TRBV28 and TRBJ1-5; TRBD1 might be the D (5 bases). The CDR3 is 15 amino acids. V lost 2 bases to trimming and J lost 2 bases, with 10 bases between them. Germline V CDR1 and CDR2: MDHEN, SYDVKM. The CDR3 region has the DNA TGTGCCAGCAGTTTAGCCGGGGGTCGCAATCAGCCCCAGCATTTT. Protein sequence: CASSLAGGRNQPQHF. The variable domain in full, completed from reference TRBV28 and TRBJ1-5, reads DVKVTQSSRYLVKRTGEKVFLECVQDMDHENMFWYRQDPGLGLRLIYFSYDVKMKEKGDIPEGYSVSREKKERFSLILESASTNQTSMYLCASSLAGGRNQPQHFGDGTRLSIL.

The chain couples TRBV18 to TRBJ2-7; 9 bases agree with TRBD2. The CDR3 consists of 13 residues. The V gene end was trimmed by 6 bases and the J gene end by 3 bases; junction bases not matched to a gene: 3. Germline loops: CDR1 KGHSH, CDR2 LQKENI. DNA of the CDR3: TGTGCCAGCTCTCCGACTAGCGGCTACGAGCAGTACTTC. Translated, it gives CASSPTSGYEQYF.

The rearrangement uses TRBV12-5 and TRBJ1-1; TRBD1 aligns across 7 bases. There are 13 residues in the CDR3. Germline CDR1 reads LGHNT; CDR2 reads FRNRAP. Losses at the gene ends were 5 bases for V and 4 bases for J; bases not matched to a gene: 4. CDR3 bases: TGTGCTAGTGGTCGAGACAGGGTCACTGAAGCTTTCTTT. Amino acid sequence: CASGRDRVTEAFF.

This chain joins TRBV4-1 and TRBJ1-6; D unresolved. The ends were cut back, 1 base at V and 14 bases at J, with 9 bases in the middle. The CDR3 has 12 residues. Per germline, CDR1 MGHRA and CDR2 YSYEKL. The CDR3 sequence: CASSQGLRALHF. Written as DNA, the CDR3 is TGCGCCAGCAGCCAAGGGCTGAGGGCCCTCCACTTT.

The chain couples TRBV7-9 to TRBJ2-2, with 13 bases fitting TRBD2. CDR1 and CDR2 from the germline V gene are SEHNR and FQNEAQ (reference sequence). Germline trimming cut 5 bases from V and 3 bases from J; bases unmatched to any gene: 3. CDR3 length equals 16 residues. CDR3 sequence: CASSRLAGGHTGELFF. DNA for the CDR3: TGTGCCAGCAGCAGACTAGCGGGAGGACACACCGGGGAGCTGTTTTTT.

The rearrangement uses TRBV19 and TRBJ2-1; 11 positions match TRBD2. Germline values: CDR1 LNHDA, CDR2 SQIVND (reference sequence). The CDR3 is 14 amino acids. Trimming at V came to 6 bases and at J to 4 bases, leaving 2 bases not matched to a gene. The CDR3 DNA reads TGTGCCAGTAGCGGGACTAGCGGATACAATGAGCAGTTCTTC. This codes for CASSGTSGYNEQFF. The full variable domain, rest sourced from reference TRBV19 and TRBJ2-1, is DGGITQSPKYLFRKEGQNVTLSCEQNLNHDAMYWYRQDPGQGLRLIYYSQIVNDFQKGDIAEGYSVSREKKESFPLTVTSAQKNPTAFYLCASSGTSGYNEQFFGPGTRLTVL.

The chain links TRBV4-3 to TRBJ2-2, with 8 bases lining up with TRBD2. Trimming took 5 bases from V and 1 from J; bases not matched to a gene: 6. The CDR3 covers 16 residues. Germline V lookup: CDR1 LGHNA, CDR2 YSLEER. CDR3 sequence (DNA): TGCGCCAGCAGCGAAATAGCGGGGAGGAACACCGGGGAGCTGTTTTTT. Its translation: CASSEIAGRNTGELFF.

The chain links TRBV29-1 to TRBJ2-1; 9 bases match TRBD1. CDR1 and CDR2 (germline): SQVTM, ANQGSEA. The CDR3 extends over 14 amino acids. Trimming at V came to 7 bases and at J to 2 bases, leaving 6 bases not matched to a gene. CDR3 nucleotides: TGCAGCGGTACGGGACAGGGCCCCTACAATGAGCAGTTCTTC. Its protein is CSGTGQGPYNEQFF.

The chain has TRBV5-1 and TRBJ2-1; no definite D call. Germline values: CDR1 SGHRS, CDR2 YFSETQ. The CDR3 is 12 residues long. Trimming stripped 3 bases from V and 7 bases from J, with 8 bases between. The CDR3 reads CASSSSSNEQFF. The CDR3 DNA reads TGCGCCAGCAGCTCTTCTTCGAATGAGCAGTTCTTC.

J is TRBJ2-1 and V is TRBV2; 13 nucleotides agree with TRBD2. The CDR3 spans 16 residues. Trimming took 6 bases from V and 7 from J; bases not matched to a gene: 9. Germline assignment: CDR1 SNHLY and CDR2 FYNNEI. The CDR3 region has the DNA TGTGCCAGCAGCACAACTAGCGGGAGGGCTCCGAATGAGCAGTTCTTC. This gives the protein CASSTTSGRAPNEQFF.

The CDR3 bases are TGTGCCAGCAGTCCAGGGAGGGACAGGGCCTATGGCTACACCTTC. It yields the protein CASSPGRDRAYGYTF. The J gene is TRBJ1-2, the V gene TRBV28; 9 bases are a match to TRBD1. With 5 bases clipped from V and 4 bases from J, the junction kept 8 bases outside the gene matches. Germline CDR1 reads MDHEN; CDR2 reads SYDVKM. The CDR3 covers 15 residues.

With respect to this clone: This same CDR3 is encoded by further DNA sequences in the sample. This sequence joins TRBV29-1 and TRBJ2-7; 8 positions agree with TRBD2. The CDR3 loop spans 13 amino acids. The J segment lost 3 bases and the V segment lost 4 bases, leaving 5 bases of the junction unmatched. The germline CDR1 and CDR2 sequences are SQVTM and ANQGSEA. DNA of the CDR3: TGCAGCGTTGCCTTAGCGGGAAGCTACGAGCAGTACTTC. Its protein product is CSVALAGSYEQYF.

This clone has a handful of counts. The chain is built from TRBV2 and TRBJ1-2; a possible D gene is TRBD1 (6 bases). CDR1 is SNHLY, CDR2 FYNNEI, per germline. Trimming took off 5 bases at V and 0 bases at J, with 16 bases between the two ends. The CDR3 loop spans 16 amino acids. This CDR3 is CASSSDRAPSNYGYTF. DNA of the CDR3: TGTGCCAGCAGTTCGGACAGAGCGCCTTCTAACTATGGCTACACCTTC.

To note about this clone: This clone may be a read error of a much larger clone one base away. At the DNA level, this CDR3 is encoded by other sequences in the same sample as well. The chain uses TRBV27 and TRBJ2-1; the D gene is possibly TRBD2 (6 bases). There are 12 residues in the CDR3. V lost 4 bases, J lost 6 bases, and 7 bases lay in between. Germline CDR1 and CDR2: MNHEY and SMNVEV (reference sequence). The CDR3 reads CASSSTSNEQFF. The CDR3 DNA follows: TGTGCCAGCAGTTCGACTAGCAATGAGCAGTTCTTC.

J is TRBJ2-7 and V is TRBV2; 8 nucleotides line up with TRBD1. The germline gives CDR1 SNHLY, CDR2 FYNNEI. J was trimmed by 2 bases and V by 7 bases; bases with no gene match: 7. CDR3 size: 14 residues. DNA for the CDR3: TGTGCCAGCACCGCGACAGGGGAACCCTACGAGCAGTACTTC. Protein product: CASTATGEPYEQYF.

The chain carries TRBV3-1 (or the pseudogene TRBV3-2) and TRBJ2-1; 9 nucleotides match TRBD2. This CDR3 has 16 amino acids. Trimming removed 4 bases from V and 2 bases from J; junction bases left unmatched: 6. Germline V gene data show CDR1 as LGHDT and CDR2 as YNNKEL (reference sequence). The CDR3 spells CASSLSGRRTYNEQFF. For the CDR3, the DNA is TGTGCCAGCAGCCTCAGCGGGAGGCGTACCTACAATGAGCAGTTCTTC.

The rearrangement links TRBV7-9 to TRBJ2-3, with D perhaps TRBD1 (5 bases). This CDR3 spans 17 amino acids. Germline V gene lookup returns CDR1 SEHNR and CDR2 FQNEAQ (reference sequence). The V end lost 3 bases, the J end lost 4 bases, and 20 bases lay between the germline ends. The CDR3 sequence: CASSLGPPMPGPDTQYF. The CDR3 bases are TGTGCCAGCAGCTTGGGGCCTCCCATGCCAGGGCCAGATACGCAGTATTTT.

This clone was seen once. The chain is built from TRBV27 and TRBJ1-6, with D unresolved. The V gene's germline CDR1 is MNHEY and CDR2 SMNVEV (reference sequence). The CDR3 has 13 amino acids. V gave up 6 bases and J gave up 0 bases, with 3 bases separating them. In DNA form, the CDR3 reads TGTGCCAGCAGCTACTCCTATAATTCACCCCTCCACTTT. This encodes CASSYSYNSPLHF.